The rows below give T cell receptor beta chains drawn from one sample of a study of blood T cells in healthy people across ages. One entry per CDR3 protein, called by TCRdb with MiXCR from the 5' RACE reads. The profile shows 750,000 to 1,000,000 distinct CDR3 sequences, just under 30% of them singletons. These data also formed part of another study, on T cells of mothers and their children.

Sequencing was performed on blood. All receptors come from a woman in her forties in good health. Both conserved end residues are part of each CDR3. D genes are given only for firm matches. Expanded clones are given a class, and other clones once, few, many or no size at all.

length: 16; V: TRBV5-1; size: -; J: TRBJ2-4; D: TRBD1; CDR3: CASSTTGGLAKNIQYF; DNA: TGCGCCAGCAGTACGACAGGGGGCCTAGCCAAAAACATTCAGTACTTC
length: 10; V: TRBV29-1; size: -; J: TRBJ1-2; D: -; CDR3: CSVEVGRHTF; DNA: TGCAGCGTTGAGGTGGGGCGACACACCTTC
length: 14; V: TRBV4-3; size: -; J: TRBJ2-3; D: -; CDR3: CASSQTDRPDTQYF; DNA: TGCGCCAGCAGCCAAACCGATCGGCCCGATACGCAGTATTTT
length: 13; V: TRBV18; size: -; J: TRBJ1-2; D: TRBD1; CDR3: CASSSGGHFGYTF; DNA: TGTGCCAGCTCTTCAGGGGGCCATTTTGGCTACACCTTC
length: 16; V: TRBV7-8; size: few; J: TRBJ2-1; D: -; CDR3: CASSLAASAGNNEQFF; DNA: TGTGCCAGCAGCTTAGCAGCTTCGGCAGGGAACAATGAGCAGTTCTTC
length: 13; V: TRBV9; size: -; J: TRBJ2-3; D: -; CDR3: CAGSVQGTDTQYF; DNA: TGTGCCGGCAGCGTCCAGGGCACAGATACGCAGTATTTT
length: 18; V: TRBV6-1; size: -; J: TRBJ2-3; D: TRBD2; CDR3: CASSGAGLAGAPTDTQYF; DNA: TGTGCCAGCAGCGGGGCGGGGCTAGCGGGGGCCCCCACAGATACGCAGTATTTT
length: 12; V: TRBV20-1; size: -; J: TRBJ1-2; D: -; CDR3: CGATKGRYGYTF; DNA: TGCGGTGCTACCAAAGGACGGTATGGTTACACCTTC
length: 15; V: TRBV7-2; size: many; J: TRBJ2-7; D: TRBD2; CDR3: CASSLQAGGLYEQYF; DNA: TGTGCCAGCAGCTTACAGGCGGGGGGGCTTTACGAGCAGTACTTC
length: 18; V: TRBV12-3/TRBV12-4; size: -; J: TRBJ1-5; D: TRBD1; CDR3: CASSRPPDRGSDGQPQHF; DNA: TGTGCCAGCAGTCGGCCCCCGGACAGGGGCTCTGATGGGCAGCCCCAGCATTTT
length: 15; V: TRBV29-1; size: -; J: TRBJ1-1; D: TRBD1; CDR3: CSVDPRGLAGTEAFF; DNA: TGCAGCGTTGATCCCAGGGGGCTTGCGGGCACTGAAGCTTTCTTT
length: 16; V: TRBV12-3/TRBV12-4; size: many; J: TRBJ2-7; D: -; CDR3: CASSFKGRAASYEQYF; DNA: TGTGCCAGCAGTTTTAAGGGCAGGGCGGCTTCCTACGAGCAGTACTTC
length: 12; V: TRBV7-9; size: -; J: TRBJ2-7; D: -; CDR3: CASSSPFYEQYF; DNA: TGTGCCAGCAGTTCACCTTTTTACGAGCAGTACTTC
length: 14; V: TRBV12-3/TRBV12-4; size: few; J: TRBJ2-3; D: -; CDR3: CASSFRTVIYTQYF; DNA: TGTGCCAGCAGTTTTCGGACCGTTATTTATACGCAGTATTTT
length: 16; V: TRBV28; size: few; J: TRBJ1-4; D: -; CDR3: CACRTVGGLTNGKLFF; DNA: TGTGCCTGCAGGACGGTCGGGGGGCTGACTAATGGAAAACTGTTTTTT
length: 15; V: TRBV7-8; size: -; J: TRBJ1-2; D: -; CDR3: CASSLKTDTNYGYTF; DNA: TGTGCCAGCAGCTTAAAGACAGACACTAACTATGGCTACACCTTC
length: 15; V: TRBV27; size: few; J: TRBJ2-1; D: -; CDR3: CASTDSKTGYNEQFF; DNA: TGTGCCAGCACCGATTCTAAGACAGGCTACAATGAGCAGTTCTTC
length: 14; V: TRBV3-1; size: -; J: TRBJ1-1; D: -; CDR3: CASSQVDMNTEAFF; DNA: TGTGCCAGCAGCCAAGTTGACATGAACACTGAAGCTTTCTTT
length: 13; V: TRBV12-3/TRBV12-4; size: -; J: TRBJ2-3; D: -; CDR3: CASSPLTDGTQYF; DNA: TGTGCCAGCAGTCCCCTTACAGATGGTACGCAGTATTTT
length: 14; V: TRBV20-1; size: many; J: TRBJ1-2; D: TRBD1; CDR3: CSASETGVWYGYTF; DNA: TGCAGTGCTAGTGAGACAGGGGTATGGTATGGCTACACCTTC
length: 13; V: TRBV7-2; size: few; J: TRBJ1-5; D: -; CDR3: CASSFERDQPQHF; DNA: TGTGCCAGCAGCTTCGAGCGGGATCAGCCCCAGCATTTT
length: 13; V: TRBV4-1; size: few; J: TRBJ2-7; D: -; CDR3: CASSQEEGDEQYF; DNA: TGCGCCAGCAGCCAAGAGGAGGGGGACGAGCAGTACTTC
length: 15; V: TRBV7-9; size: few; J: TRBJ1-2; D: TRBD1; CDR3: CASSLPSTGHYGYTF; DNA: TGTGCCAGCAGCTTACCCTCGACAGGGCACTATGGCTACACCTTC
length: 14; V: TRBV3-1; size: -; J: TRBJ1-1; D: -; CDR3: CASSHQTGSTEAFF; DNA: TGTGCCAGCAGCCATCAAACAGGGTCCACTGAAGCTTTCTTT